The entry below gives a single T cell receptor beta chain sequence along with its context. Its antigen remains unidentified. Just one base apart from a much larger clone, this may be a read error. Building of the TCR beta libraries involved iRepertoire HTBI primers and Arm-PCR of CDR3 regions. In the original processing: Identification of gene segments yielded more than 60 TRBV and 14 TRBJ across samples. In TCRdb, the multiplex PCR reads were re-called with MiXCR into one record per CDR3 protein. TCRdb's processing, not the authors', yielded these V and J calls. The sample contains around 460,000 distinct CDR3 sequences, 20% to 25% of which appear only once. This entry belongs to a study of regulatory T cells in long-lasting Graves disease. Study-level findings and limits: Persistent Graves' cases showed lower TCR diversity than newly diagnosed cases. Persistent disease showed a preference for TRBV28, TRBJ1-2 and TRBJ2-5.

Germline values: CDR1 MDHEN, CDR2 SYDVKM. CDR3 length: 14 residues. Indicated time point: persistent/refractory GD, antithyroid drugs over 5 years with positive TRAb. Making the TCR library involved RNA that had been extracted from PBMCs. All patients originated from an endocrinology department located in Xi'an, China. The chain has TRBV28 and TRBJ1-2; D is perhaps TRBD1 (5 bases). The clonotype originates from a female donor with Graves disease. This specimen was peripheral blood mononuclear cells (PBMCs), taken when the disease was refractory, from a patient treated with antithyroid drugs. CDR3: CASSLADRDYDYTF. CDR3 nucleotides: TGTGCCAGCAGTTTAGCTGACCGGGACTATGACTACACCTTC.